Presented here are 3 T cell receptor beta chains from one specimen sequenced in a study of beta chain features in type 1 diabetes. General study points: Shortening that was moderate but significant affected the TCRB CDR3s of Type 1 diabetes patients in all four CD4+ subsets.

For these TCRs, the target antigens are not known. Reverse transcription of all isolated RNA meant that expressed TCRB transcripts were sequenced. Here immunoSEQ multiplex PCR was the method, and the copy in TCRdb shows in-frame clones only, minus some. Altogether some 280,000 clones are present, roughly an eighth being singletons, with the ten largest covering under 0.02%. The specimen was naive CD4+ T cells from blood. These receptors were taken from a man aged 30 to 39 with type 1 diabetes.

The rearrangement uses TRBV29-1 and TRBJ1-1; D may be TRBD1 (5 bases). Trimming took 7 bases from V and 5 from J, leaving 20 bases between them. CDR1 is SQVTM, CDR2 ANQGSEA, per germline. The CDR3 is 14 amino acids. For the CDR3, the DNA is TGCAGCGCGGCTGGACAAGACGTGGGGACTGAAGCTTTCTTT. It encodes CSAAGQDVGTEAFF.

The chain employs TRBV28 and TRBJ2-7; D is unresolved. The CDR3 has 17 amino acids. Germline V gives CDR1 MDHEN, CDR2 SYDVKM. V lost 2 bases to trimming and J lost 1 base, with 18 bases between them. Written as DNA, the CDR3 is TGTGCCAGCAGTTTAAGTGAAGACATAAGGTCGTCCTACGAGCAGTACTTC. Its translation: CASSLSEDIRSSYEQYF.

This clone was observed a handful of times. This rearrangement joins TRBV7-2 to TRBJ2-1, with 12 bases fitting TRBD2. Germline loops: CDR1 SGHTA, CDR2 FQGNSA. V lost 3 bases to trimming and J lost 0 bases; unmatched junction nucleotides: 6. The CDR3 length is 18 residues. DNA for the CDR3: TGTGCCAGCAGCTTTGCCCTAGCGGGAGGGGGCTCCTACAATGAGCAGTTCTTC. It yields the protein CASSFALAGGGSYNEQFF.